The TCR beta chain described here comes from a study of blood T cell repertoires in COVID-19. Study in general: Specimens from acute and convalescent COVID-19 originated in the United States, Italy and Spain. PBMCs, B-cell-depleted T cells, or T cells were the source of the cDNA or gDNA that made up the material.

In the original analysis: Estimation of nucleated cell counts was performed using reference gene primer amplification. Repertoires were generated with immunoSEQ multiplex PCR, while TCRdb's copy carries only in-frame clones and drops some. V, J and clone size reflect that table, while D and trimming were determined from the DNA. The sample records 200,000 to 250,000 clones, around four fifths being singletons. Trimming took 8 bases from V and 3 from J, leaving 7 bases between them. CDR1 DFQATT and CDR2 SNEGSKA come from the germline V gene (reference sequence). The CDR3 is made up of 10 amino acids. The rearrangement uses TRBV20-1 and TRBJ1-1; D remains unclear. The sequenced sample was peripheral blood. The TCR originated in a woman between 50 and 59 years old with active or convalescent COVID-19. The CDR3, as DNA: TGCAGTCCGCGGGACACTGAAGCTTTCTTT. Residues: CSPRDTEAFF.